This T cell receptor beta chain was captured in a study of OX40 agonist ivuxolimab in advanced cancers. Study-level background: Six ivuxolimab dose levels, 0.01 to 10 mg/kg, were given intravenously every 2 weeks.

Repertoires were generated with immunoSEQ multiplex PCR, while TCRdb's copy carries only in-frame clones and drops some. The data hold around 73,000 clones, with around 89% observed a single time. Germline CDR1 and CDR2: MNHEY and SVGAGI. The CDR3 totals 15 residues. V was shortened by 5 bases and J by 8 bases, with 19 bases between the two germline ends. The rearrangement uses TRBV6-5 and TRBJ2-1; TRBD1 might be the D (5 bases). The source material was CD4+ or CD8+ T cells sorted from blood, sampled in a trial of the OX40 agonist ivuxolimab. The TCR originated in an adult with an advanced solid tumor such as melanoma, head and neck, liver or kidney cancer. The CDR3 nucleotides read TGTGCCAGCAGTGGGGCGATTTTGGGTGGTGATGAGCAGTTCTTC. Translating it yields CASSGAILGGDEQFF.